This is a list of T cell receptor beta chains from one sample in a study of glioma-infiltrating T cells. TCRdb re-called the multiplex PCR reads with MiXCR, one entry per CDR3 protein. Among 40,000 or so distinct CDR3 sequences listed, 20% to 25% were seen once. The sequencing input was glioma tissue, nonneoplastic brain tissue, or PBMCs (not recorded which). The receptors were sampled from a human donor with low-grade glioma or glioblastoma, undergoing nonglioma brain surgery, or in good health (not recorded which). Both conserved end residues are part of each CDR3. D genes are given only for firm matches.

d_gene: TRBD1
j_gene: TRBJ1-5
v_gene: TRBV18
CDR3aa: CASSPSGGPDQPQHF

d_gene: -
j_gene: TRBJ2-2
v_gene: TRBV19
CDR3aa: CASSINWRAGQTGELFF

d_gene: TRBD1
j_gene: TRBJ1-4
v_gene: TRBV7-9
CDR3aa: CASSFDRGGEKLFF

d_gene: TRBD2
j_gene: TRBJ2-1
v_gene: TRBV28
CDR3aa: CASSIPGLASNEQFF

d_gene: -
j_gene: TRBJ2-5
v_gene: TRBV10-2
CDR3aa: CASRGFNIETQYF

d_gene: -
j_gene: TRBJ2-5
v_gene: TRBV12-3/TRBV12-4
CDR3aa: CASSFLPQETQYF

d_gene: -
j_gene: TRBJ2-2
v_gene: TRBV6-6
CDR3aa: CASSYHGTDTGELFF

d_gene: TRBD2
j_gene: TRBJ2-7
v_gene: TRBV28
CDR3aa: CASSLTSGAAYEQYF

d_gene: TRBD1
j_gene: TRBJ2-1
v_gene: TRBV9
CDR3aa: CASSVETAGTGDNEQFF

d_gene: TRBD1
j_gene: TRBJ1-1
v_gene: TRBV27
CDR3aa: CASSGQGFYTEAFF

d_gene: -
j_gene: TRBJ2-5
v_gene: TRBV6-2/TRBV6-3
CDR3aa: CASSYPEKTQYF

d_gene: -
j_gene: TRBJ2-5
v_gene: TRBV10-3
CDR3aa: CAISEEAYEETQYF

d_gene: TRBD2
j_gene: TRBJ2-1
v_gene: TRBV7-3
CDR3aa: CASSSRLAGGGEQFF

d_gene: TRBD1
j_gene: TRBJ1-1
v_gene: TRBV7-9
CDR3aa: CASTRGGATEAFF

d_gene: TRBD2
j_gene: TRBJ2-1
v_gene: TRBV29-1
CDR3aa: CSVEAGVRNEQFF

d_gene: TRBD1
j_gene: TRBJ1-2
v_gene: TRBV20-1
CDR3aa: CSARVFFPGQDYGYTF

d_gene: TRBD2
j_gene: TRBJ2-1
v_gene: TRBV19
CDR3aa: CASSPRLAGGHNEQFF

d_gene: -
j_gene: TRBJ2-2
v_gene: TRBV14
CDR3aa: CASSLVTGELFF

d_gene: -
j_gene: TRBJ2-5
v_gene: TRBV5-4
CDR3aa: CASSPSTGGRETQYF

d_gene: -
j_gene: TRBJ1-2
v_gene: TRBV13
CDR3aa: CASSLRGIYDYGYTF

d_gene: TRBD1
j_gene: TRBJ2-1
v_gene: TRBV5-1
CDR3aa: CASTFLPPGQGLYEQFF